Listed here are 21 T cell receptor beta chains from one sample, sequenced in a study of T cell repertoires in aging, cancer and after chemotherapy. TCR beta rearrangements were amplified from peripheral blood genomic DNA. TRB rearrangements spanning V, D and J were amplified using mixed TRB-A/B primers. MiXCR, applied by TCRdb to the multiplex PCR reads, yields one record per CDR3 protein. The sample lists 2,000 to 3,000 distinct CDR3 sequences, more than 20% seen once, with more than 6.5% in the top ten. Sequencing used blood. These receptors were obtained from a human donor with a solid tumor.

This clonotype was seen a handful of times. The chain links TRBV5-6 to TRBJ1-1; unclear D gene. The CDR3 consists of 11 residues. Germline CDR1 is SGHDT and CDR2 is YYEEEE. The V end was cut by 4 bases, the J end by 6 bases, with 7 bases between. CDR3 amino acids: CASSLGPEAFF. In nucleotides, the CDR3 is TGTGCCAGCAGCCTAGGTCCTGAAGCTTTCTTT.

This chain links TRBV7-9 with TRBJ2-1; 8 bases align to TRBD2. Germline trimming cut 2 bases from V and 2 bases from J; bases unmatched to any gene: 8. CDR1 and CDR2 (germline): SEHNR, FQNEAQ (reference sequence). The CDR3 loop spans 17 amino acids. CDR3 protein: CASSLNRKAGAYNEQFF. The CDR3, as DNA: TGTGCCAGCAGCTTAAATCGGAAAGCGGGAGCCTACAATGAGCAGTTCTTC.

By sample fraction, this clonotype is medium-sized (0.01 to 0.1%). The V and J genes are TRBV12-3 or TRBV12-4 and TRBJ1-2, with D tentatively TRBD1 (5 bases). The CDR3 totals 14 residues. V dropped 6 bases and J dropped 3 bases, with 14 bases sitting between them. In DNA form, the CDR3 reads TGTGCCAGCAGGACGACAGCGCCCCACTATGGCTACACCTTC. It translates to CASRTTAPHYGYTF.

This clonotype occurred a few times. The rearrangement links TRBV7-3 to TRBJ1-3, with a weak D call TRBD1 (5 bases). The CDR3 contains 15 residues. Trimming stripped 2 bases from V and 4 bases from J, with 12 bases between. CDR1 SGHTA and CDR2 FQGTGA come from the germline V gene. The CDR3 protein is CASSLVRGPGNTIYF. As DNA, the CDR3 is TGTGCCAGCAGCTTAGTTCGGGGACCCGGAAACACCATATATTTT. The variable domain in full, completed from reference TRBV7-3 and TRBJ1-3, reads GAGVSQTPSNKVTEKGKYVELRCDPISGHTALYWYRQSLGQGPEFLIYFQGTGAADDSGLPNDRFFAVRPEGSVSTLKIQRTERGDSAVYLCASSLVRGPGNTIYFGEGSWLTVV.

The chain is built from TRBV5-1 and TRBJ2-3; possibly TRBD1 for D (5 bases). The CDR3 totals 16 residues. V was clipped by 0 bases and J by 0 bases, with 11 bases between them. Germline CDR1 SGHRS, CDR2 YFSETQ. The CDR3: CASSLVLGASTDTQYF. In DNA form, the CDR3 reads TGCGCCAGCAGCTTGGTTTTAGGGGCCAGCACAGATACGCAGTATTTT.

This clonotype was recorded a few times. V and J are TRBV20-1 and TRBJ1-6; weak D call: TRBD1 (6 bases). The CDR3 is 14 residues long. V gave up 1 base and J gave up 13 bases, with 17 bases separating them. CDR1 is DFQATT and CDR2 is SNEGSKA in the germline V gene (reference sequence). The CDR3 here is CSARGGGFQGPLHF. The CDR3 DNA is TGCAGTGCTAGAGGTGGGGGCTTCCAGGGTCCCCTCCACTTT.

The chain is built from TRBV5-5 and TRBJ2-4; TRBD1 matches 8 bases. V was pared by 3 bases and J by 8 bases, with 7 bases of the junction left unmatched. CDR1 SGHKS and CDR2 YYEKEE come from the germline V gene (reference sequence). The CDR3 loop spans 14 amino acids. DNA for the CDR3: TGTGCCAGCAGCTCCGGGACAGGCCTCTACATTCAGTACTTC. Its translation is CASSSGTGLYIQYF.

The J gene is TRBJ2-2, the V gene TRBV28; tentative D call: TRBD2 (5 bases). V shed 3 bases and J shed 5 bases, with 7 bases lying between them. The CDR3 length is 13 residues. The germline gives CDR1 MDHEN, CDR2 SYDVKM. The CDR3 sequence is CASSFTRTGELFF. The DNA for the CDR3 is TGTGCCAGCAGTTTCACTAGAACCGGGGAGCTGTTTTTT. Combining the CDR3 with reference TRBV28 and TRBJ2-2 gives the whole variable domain DVKVTQSSRYLVKRTGEKVFLECVQDMDHENMFWYRQDPGLGLRLIYFSYDVKMKEKGDIPEGYSVSREKKERFSLILESASTNQTSMYLCASSFTRTGELFFGEGSRLTVL.

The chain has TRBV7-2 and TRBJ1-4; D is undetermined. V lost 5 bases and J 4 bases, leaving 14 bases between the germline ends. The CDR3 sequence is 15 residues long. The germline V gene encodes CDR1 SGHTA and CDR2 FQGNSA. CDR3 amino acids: CASSRRVPDNEKLFF. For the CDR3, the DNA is TGTGCCAGCAGCCGGAGGGTTCCGGATAATGAAAAACTGTTTTTT.

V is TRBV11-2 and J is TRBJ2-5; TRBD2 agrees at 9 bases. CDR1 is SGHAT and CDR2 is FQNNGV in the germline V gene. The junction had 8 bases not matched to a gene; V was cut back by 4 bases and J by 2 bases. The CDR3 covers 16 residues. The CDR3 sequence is CASSSRTSVAQETQYF. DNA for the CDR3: TGTGCCAGCAGCTCCCGGACTAGCGTAGCACAAGAGACCCAGTACTTC.

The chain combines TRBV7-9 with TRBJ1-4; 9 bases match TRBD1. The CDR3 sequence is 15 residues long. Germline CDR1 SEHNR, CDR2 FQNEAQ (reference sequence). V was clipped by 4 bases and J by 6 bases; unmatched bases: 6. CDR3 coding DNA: TGTGCCAGCAGCTGGGCACAGGGGGCGGATGAAAAACTGTTTTTT. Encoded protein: CASSWAQGADEKLFF.

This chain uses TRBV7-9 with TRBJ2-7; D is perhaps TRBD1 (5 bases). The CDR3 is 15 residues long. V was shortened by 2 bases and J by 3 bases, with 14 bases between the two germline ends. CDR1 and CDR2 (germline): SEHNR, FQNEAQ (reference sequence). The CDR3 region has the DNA TGTGCCAGCAGCTTATCTCCAGGGATAATCTACGAGCAGTACTTC. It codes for CASSLSPGIIYEQYF.

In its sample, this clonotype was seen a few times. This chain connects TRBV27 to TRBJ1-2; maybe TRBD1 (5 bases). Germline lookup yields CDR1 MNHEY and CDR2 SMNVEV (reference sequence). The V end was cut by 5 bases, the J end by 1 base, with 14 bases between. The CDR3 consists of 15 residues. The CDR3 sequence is CASSPSGTVNYGYTF. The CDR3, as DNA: TGTGCCAGCAGTCCATCAGGGACGGTTAACTATGGCTACACCTTC.

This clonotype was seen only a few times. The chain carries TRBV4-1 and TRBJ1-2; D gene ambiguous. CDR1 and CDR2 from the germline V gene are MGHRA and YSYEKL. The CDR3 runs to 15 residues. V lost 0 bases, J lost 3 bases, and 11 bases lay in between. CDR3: CASSQEALTYYGYTF. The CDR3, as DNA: TGCGCCAGCAGCCAAGAAGCTCTAACATACTATGGCTACACCTTC.

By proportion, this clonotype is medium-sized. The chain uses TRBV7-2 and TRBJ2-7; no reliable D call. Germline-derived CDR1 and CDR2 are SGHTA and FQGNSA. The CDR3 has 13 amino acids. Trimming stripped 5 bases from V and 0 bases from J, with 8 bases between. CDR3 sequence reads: CASSRWASYEQYF. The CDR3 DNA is TGTGCCAGCAGCCGGTGGGCCTCCTACGAGCAGTACTTC.

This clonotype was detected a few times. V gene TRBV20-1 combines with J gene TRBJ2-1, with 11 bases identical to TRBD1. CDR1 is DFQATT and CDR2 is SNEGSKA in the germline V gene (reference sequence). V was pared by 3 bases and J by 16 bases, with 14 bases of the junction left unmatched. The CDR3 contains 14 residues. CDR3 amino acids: CSARGMGQGVGSFF. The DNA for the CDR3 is TGCAGTGCTAGGGGAATGGGACAGGGGGTAGGCAGTTTCTTC.

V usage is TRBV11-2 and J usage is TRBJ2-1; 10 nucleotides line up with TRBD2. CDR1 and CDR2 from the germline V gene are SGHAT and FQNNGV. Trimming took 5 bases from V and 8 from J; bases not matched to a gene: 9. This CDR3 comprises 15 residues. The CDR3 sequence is CASSQLAGGWDEQFF. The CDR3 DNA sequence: TGTGCCAGCAGCCAATTAGCGGGAGGATGGGATGAGCAGTTCTTC.

CDR3 nucleotides: TGTGCCAGCAGCTTTAGTAGGGGCGAGCAGTACTTC. It specifies CASSFSRGEQYF. The chain carries TRBV7-3 and TRBJ2-7, with D tentatively TRBD1 (5 bases). Germline loops: CDR1 SGHTA, CDR2 FQGTGA. V dropped 3 bases and J dropped 6 bases, with 9 bases sitting between them. The length of the CDR3 is 12 residues. The full variable domain, with the rest looked up from reference TRBV7-3 and TRBJ2-7, is GAGVSQTPSNKVTEKGKYVELRCDPISGHTALYWYRQSLGQGPEFLIYFQGTGAADDSGLPNDRFFAVRPEGSVSTLKIQRTERGDSAVYLCASSFSRGEQYFGPGTRLTVT.

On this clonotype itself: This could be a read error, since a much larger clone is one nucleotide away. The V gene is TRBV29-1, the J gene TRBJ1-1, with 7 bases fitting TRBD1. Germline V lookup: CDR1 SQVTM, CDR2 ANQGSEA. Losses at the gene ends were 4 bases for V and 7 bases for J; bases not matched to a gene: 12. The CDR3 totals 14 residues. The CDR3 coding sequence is TGCAGCGTTGCCACTTCTAACCGGGACAGTGAAGCTTTCTTT. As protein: CSVATSNRDSEAFF.

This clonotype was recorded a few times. CDR3: CASRRGGDYGYTF. As DNA, the CDR3 is TGTGCCAGCAGGAGGGGCGGGGACTATGGCTACACCTTC. The genes are TRBV5-6 and TRBJ1-2, with a possible D match to TRBD1 (5 bases). This CDR3 contains 13 residues. V was pared by 5 bases and J by 3 bases, with 11 bases between. The V gene's germline CDR1 is SGHDT and CDR2 YYEEEE.

The CDR3 DNA reads as TGTGCCAGCAGCCGTTTTTTGGAGGGCACTGAAGCTTTCTTT. It yields the protein CASSRFLEGTEAFF. The chain recombines TRBV7-9 with TRBJ1-1; D ambiguous. Germline-derived CDR1 and CDR2 are SEHNR and FQNEAQ (reference sequence). V was clipped by 5 bases and J by 4 bases, with 14 bases between them. This CDR3 spans 14 amino acids.